This T cell receptor (beta chain) appears in the sequencing data of a study of shared clonotypes between healthy human individuals. General study findings and limits: The study generally estimated greater richness for naive than memory subsets. Deeper or shallower sequencing was expected to change how clonotypes are shared among donors. Despite large depth, sorted-subset datasets appeared incompletely sequenced.

Naive-designated CD8 cells lacked CD45RO, were positively enriched for CCR7, and omitted terminally differentiated effector memory CD45RA+ cells. V shed 3 bases and J shed 2 bases, with 11 bases lying between them. Per germline, CDR1 LGHNA and CDR2 YNFKEQ. The CDR3 has 14 residues. Libraries were prepared by immunoSEQ multiplex PCR; TCRdb keeps only in-frame clonotypes and omits some of them. The top ten hold 1.5% to 2% of the sample, which has over 2,000,000 clones, roughly 95% seen once. Comments on this clone: Its antigen remains unidentified.

Source material: naive CD8+ T cells from PBMCs. V is TRBV4-2 and J is TRBJ2-7; a possible D gene is TRBD1 (5 bases). This TCR derives from a man aged 18 to 30 in good health. Some clones in this sample may be carry-over from other donors' samples. The CDR3 region has the DNA TGTGCCAGCAGCCAGTCTAGGGGAACCTACGAGCAGTACTTC. Encoded protein: CASSQSRGTYEQYF.